The 5 T cell receptor beta chains below were found in one sample sequenced in a study of cytomegalovirus exposure and HLA in healthy donors. The study ran its PCR with 60 Vbeta and 13 Jbeta primers. Repertoires were generated with immunoSEQ multiplex PCR, while TCRdb's copy carries only in-frame clones and drops some. The repertoire holds about 50,000 clones, with approximately 70% as singletons. The sample taken for sequencing was PBMCs. All receptors derive from a woman aged 50 to 60 in good health and CMV-seronegative.

V usage is TRBV6-5 and J usage is TRBJ2-7, with 9 bases aligning to TRBD1. The trim removed 5 bases at V and 7 bases at J, leaving 12 bases unmatched. This CDR3 has 15 residues. The germline CDR1 and CDR2 sequences are MNHEY and SVGAGI. The CDR3 DNA follows: TGTGCCAGCAGTCTCTCGGGGACAGGGATTCGGGAGCAGTACTTC. It is translated as CASSLSGTGIREQYF.

This clone has just one count. V gene TRBV11-2 combines with J gene TRBJ2-7; weak D call: TRBD2 (5 bases). The CDR3 has 14 residues. Trimming left V 5 bases short and J 4 bases short, with 15 bases between. Germline CDR1 is SGHAT and CDR2 is FQNNGV. The CDR3 region is CASSHRARRYEQYF. The CDR3 DNA follows: TGTGCCAGCAGCCATAGGGCGAGGAGGTACGAGCAGTACTTC.

The chain links TRBV6-5 to TRBJ1-5, with D possibly matching TRBD1 (6 bases). In germline, CDR1 is MNHEY, CDR2 SVGAGI. V lost 0 bases and J lost 6, with 9 bases in between. The CDR3 has 14 residues. CDR3 residues: CASSYSRGGQPQHF. In DNA form, the CDR3 reads TGTGCCAGCAGTTACTCGCGAGGGGGTCAGCCCCAGCATTTT.

The chain joins TRBV14 to TRBJ1-6, with D maybe TRBD1 (5 bases). CDR1 and CDR2 (germline): SGHDN, FVKESK. CDR3 length: 13 residues. The V and J ends lost 8 bases and 7 bases respectively, with 12 bases between them. The CDR3 DNA sequence: TGTGCCAGCCGGGGGGTTAAGAATTCACCCCTCCACTTT. As protein: CASRGVKNSPLHF.

The chain couples TRBV5-8 to TRBJ1-5; D is unresolved. Trimming removed 2 bases at V and 1 base at J, with 10 bases between. This CDR3 has 15 amino acids. CDR1 and CDR2 from the germline V gene are SGHTS and YDEGEE. In DNA form, the CDR3 reads TGTGCCAGCAGCTTTCGAACACCCAGCAATCAGCCCCAGCATTTT. This translates into CASSFRTPSNQPQHF.